Listed below are T cell receptor beta chains from one sample, sequenced in a study of neurological immune-mediated disorders. TCRdb redid the calling of the 5' RACE reads with MiXCR, one entry per CDR3 protein. The sample has about 66,000 distinct CDR3 sequences; about 5.1% are singletons. The sample consisted of PBMCs. These receptor sequences come from a woman aged 70-85 years with multiple sclerosis. Both conserved end residues are part of each CDR3. The D gene is left open where the match is weak. The size entry is marked missing in some rows and otherwise reads once, few, many or a size class.

-,TRBJ2-7,TRBV20-1,many,CSAPNSGTTYEQYF,TGCAGTGCTCCGAATTCGGGAACAACCTACGAGCAGTACTTC
-,TRBJ2-7,TRBV20-1,many,CSARPRALGYEQYF,TGCAGTGCTAGACCCAGGGCACTTGGGTACGAGCAGTACTTC
-,TRBJ1-1,TRBV12-3/TRBV12-4,many,CASSRGLNTEAFF,TGTGCCAGCAGCCGGGGACTGAACACTGAAGCTTTCTTT
-,TRBJ1-1,TRBV3-1,-,CASSQEVVYSTEAFF,TGTGCCAGCAGCCAAGAGGTGGTTTATAGCACTGAAGCTTTCTTT
-,TRBJ2-2,TRBV19,-,CASSIEQGIGELFF,TGTGCCAGTAGTATAGAGCAGGGCATCGGGGAGCTGTTTTTT
-,TRBJ1-4,TRBV4-1,many,CASSQVGLNEKLFF,TGCGCCAGCAGCCAAGTGGGCCTTAATGAAAAACTGTTTTTT
-,TRBJ2-3,TRBV6-5,many,CASRSHGSDTQYF,TGTGCCAGCAGGAGCCACGGGTCAGATACGCAGTATTTT
-,TRBJ2-3,TRBV20-1,many,CSDRDASTDTQYF,TGCAGTGACCGGGACGCTAGCACAGATACGCAGTATTTT
-,TRBJ2-2,TRBV4-1,many,CASSPGTLALNTGELFF,TGCGCCAGCAGCCCCGGAACCCTAGCGCTTAACACCGGGGAGCTGTTTTTT
TRBD1,TRBJ2-1,TRBV5-1,many,CASSLAGGTYNEQFF,TGCGCCAGCAGCTTGGCAGGGGGCACCTACAATGAGCAGTTCTTC
TRBD2,TRBJ2-1,TRBV12-3/TRBV12-4,many,CASSLVLAGSNEQFF,TGTGCCAGCAGTTTAGTTCTAGCGGGATCCAATGAGCAGTTCTTC
-,TRBJ1-5,TRBV5-1,many,CASSFLPGSDSNQPQHF,TGCGCCAGCAGCTTTTTACCGGGATCGGATAGCAATCAGCCCCAGCATTTT
-,TRBJ2-3,TRBV7-2,many,CASSSKLAVADTQYF,TGTGCCAGCAGCTCGAAACTAGCTGTTGCAGATACGCAGTATTTT
-,TRBJ2-7,TRBV7-9,many,CASSLGPGANYEQYF,TGTGCCAGCAGCTTAGGGCCGGGAGCCAACTACGAGCAGTACTTC
TRBD2,TRBJ2-1,TRBV27,few,CASSRLAGGMSEQFF,TGTGCCAGCAGTAGGCTAGCGGGAGGAATGTCGGAGCAGTTCTTC
-,TRBJ2-1,TRBV15,many,CATSRVFGGYNEQFF,TGTGCCACCAGCAGAGTTTTTGGGGGATACAATGAGCAGTTCTTC